The 9 T cell receptor beta chains given below trace back to one sample, sequenced in a study of T cell changes during pregnancy in multiple sclerosis. Data came from immunoSEQ multiplex PCR; TCRdb stores just in-frame clones and leaves some out. The sample includes more than 35,000 clones, around nine tenths of them seen just once. The input for sequencing was CD4+ T cells from peripheral blood mononuclear cells, taken after pregnancy. The origin of the receptors is a female donor in good health, enrolled as a control in a pregnancy study.

The chain is built from TRBV6-1 and TRBJ2-7; 8 bases match TRBD2. The CDR3 runs 15 residues. V dropped 5 bases and J dropped 2; count of bases not matched to a gene: 8. CDR1 and CDR2 from the germline V gene are MNHNS and SASEGT. As DNA, the CDR3 is TGTGCCAGCAGTCAAACTAGCGGAAAAACCTACGAGCAGTACTTC. Translated, it gives CASSQTSGKTYEQYF.

This chain links TRBV18 with TRBJ1-5; 7 bases align to TRBD1. This CDR3 comprises 14 residues. V trimming: 4 bases; J trimming: 5 bases; junction bases outside the gene matches: 5. Germline-derived CDR1 and CDR2 are KGHSH and LQKENI. The CDR3 DNA reads as TGTGCCAGCTCACTTCGGGACAGCCATCAGCCCCAGCATTTT. Protein sequence: CASSLRDSHQPQHF.

The chain couples TRBV4-1 to TRBJ2-2; 9 bases agree with TRBD1. Germline V CDR1 and CDR2: MGHRA, YSYEKL. Trimming cost V 6 bases and J 4 bases; bases outside gene matches: 12. CDR3 length equals 17 residues. The CDR3 coding sequence is TGCGCCAGCAGGCTTCCCTCCGGGACAGGGTCCACCGGGGAGCTGTTTTTT. As protein: CASRLPSGTGSTGELFF.

The chain links TRBV6-1 to TRBJ1-1, with D tentatively TRBD1 (6 bases). Trimming stripped 6 bases from V and 2 bases from J, with 16 bases between. Germline V gene lookup returns CDR1 MNHNS and CDR2 SASEGT. This CDR3 spans 15 amino acids. CDR3 sequence (DNA): TGTGCCAGCAGCCGGGGTGGGGGCGATAACACTGAAGCTTTCTTT. This sequence encodes CASSRGGGDNTEAFF.

This rearrangement joins TRBV20-1 to TRBJ2-1; a weak D match, TRBD2 (6 bases). Trimming removed 3 bases from V and 10 bases from J, with 10 bases in between. The germline V gene has CDR1 DFQATT and CDR2 SNEGSKA (reference sequence). This CDR3 contains 11 residues. CDR3 in amino acids: CSASGGEEQFF. Written as DNA, the CDR3 is TGCAGTGCTAGTGGCGGGGAGGAGCAGTTCTTC.

The chain links TRBV5-3 to TRBJ1-1; D is possibly TRBD1 (6 bases). TRBV5-3 falls under the ORF class, with uncertain function. This CDR3 is 16 amino acids long. Trimming took off 3 bases at V and 6 bases at J, with 21 bases between the two ends. CDR3 DNA: TGTGCCAGAAGCTCCCGACCGGGACACTTGCTCTCTGAAGCTTTCTTT. Amino acids: CARSSRPGHLLSEAFF.

The chain links TRBV18 to TRBJ1-3, with unresolved D. Per the germline V gene, CDR1 is KGHSH and CDR2 is LQKENI. This CDR3 is 13 amino acids long. The germline V and J ends were trimmed by 3 bases and 4 bases, with 7 bases remaining between them. The CDR3 spells CASSPATGNTIYF. CDR3 nucleotides: TGTGCCAGCTCACCCGCGACAGGAAACACCATATATTTT.

This sequence joins TRBV29-1 and TRBJ1-3, with TRBD1 matching over 7 bases. The germline V gene has CDR1 SQVTM and CDR2 ANQGSEA. The CDR3 has 12 residues. After removal of 7 bases from V and 11 bases from J, the junction contained 11 bases not matched to a gene. CDR3 residues: CSAEGAGGPIYF. As DNA, the CDR3 is TGCAGCGCCGAGGGGGCAGGCGGACCCATATATTTT.

This chain connects TRBV30 to TRBJ2-5; TRBD2 matches at 11 bases. V lost 4 bases, J lost 9 bases, and 16 bases stayed unmatched. The CDR3 extends over 16 amino acids. The germline CDR1 and CDR2 sequences are GTSNPN and SVGIG (reference sequence). CDR3 coding DNA: TGTGCCTGGACCCGGACTAGCGGGCTGGGGGTGAGCGCCCAGTACTTC. This translates into CAWTRTSGLGVSAQYF.